Below are 19 T cell receptor beta chains sequenced from a single sample in a study of shared clonotypes between healthy human individuals. Data came from immunoSEQ multiplex PCR; TCRdb stores just in-frame clones and leaves some out. The table lists roughly 1,100,000 clones, around 76% of them singletons. The sequenced material came from memory CD4+ T cells sorted from blood. Subset: CD45RA-negative fraction. The receptors were sampled from a man younger than 35 in good health.

V gene TRBV18 combines with J gene TRBJ2-7; maybe TRBD1 (5 bases). Trimming removed 1 base at V and 3 bases at J, with 13 bases between. The CDR3 is 15 amino acids. Germline CDR1 KGHSH, CDR2 LQKENI. The CDR3 loop reads CASSPLGQGGYEQYF. CDR3 DNA sequence: TGTGCCAGCTCACCACTAGGGCAGGGTGGCTACGAGCAGTACTTC.

In this sample, this clone turned up once. The chain is built from TRBV18 and TRBJ2-5; no clear D gene. V was trimmed by 3 bases and J by 7 bases, leaving 12 bases between them. In germline, CDR1 is KGHSH, CDR2 LQKENI. CDR3 length equals 13 residues. In DNA form, the CDR3 reads TGTGCCAGCTCACCCGAGTACGTTGGGACCCAGTACTTC. Protein product: CASSPEYVGTQYF. The full variable domain, rest sourced from reference TRBV18 and TRBJ2-5, is NAGVMQNPRHLVRRRGQEARLRCSPMKGHSHVYWYRQLPEEGLKFMVYLQKENIIDESGMPKERFSAEFPKEGPSILRIQQVVRGDSAAYFCASSPEYVGTQYFGPGTRLLVL.

J is TRBJ2-5 and V is TRBV14; 11 positions agree with TRBD1. Per the germline V gene, CDR1 is SGHDN and CDR2 is FVKESK. J gave up 14 bases and V 7 bases, and 15 bases lay outside the gene matches. The CDR3 spans 14 residues. The CDR3 bases are TGTGCCAGCAACCTTGGGACAGGGGGGATTTCCCCCTACTTC. This encodes CASNLGTGGISPYF.

Concerning this clone itself: In the same sample, other DNA sequences code for this CDR3. The chain employs TRBV2 and TRBJ1-2, with D possibly TRBD1 on 6 matching bases. The CDR3 spans 13 residues. The ends were cut back, 2 bases at V and 2 bases at J, with 6 bases in the middle. Per the germline V gene, CDR1 is SNHLY and CDR2 is FYNNEI. CDR3 in DNA: TGTGCCAGCAGTGAAACAGGGAACTATGGCTACACCTTC. It codes for CASSETGNYGYTF.

The CDR3, as DNA: TGCGCCAGCAGCTTGTTACAACACACCGGGGAGCTGTTTTTT. Translating gives CASSLLQHTGELFF. The chain has TRBV5-1 and TRBJ2-2; no reliable D call. The CDR3 length is 14 residues. V gave up 1 base and J gave up 3 bases, with 7 bases separating them. Germline CDR1 and CDR2: SGHRS and YFSETQ.

The chain carries TRBV6-1 and TRBJ1-3; possible D gene TRBD1, 5 bases. CDR1 is MNHNS, CDR2 SASEGT, per germline. The V end lost 7 bases, the J end lost 0 bases, and 13 bases lay between the germline ends. This CDR3 spans 15 amino acids. In DNA, the CDR3 is TGTGCCAGCAAGTTTGACAGCTTCTCTGGAAACACCATATATTTT. Encoded protein: CASKFDSFSGNTIYF.

The rearrangement joins TRBV7-8 to TRBJ2-5; 8 bases are a match to TRBD2. From germline, CDR1 is SGHVS and CDR2 FQNEAQ. This CDR3 spans 15 amino acids. The trim removed 4 bases at V and 5 bases at J, leaving 9 bases unmatched. The CDR3 DNA is TGTGCCAGCAGCTACCCGGGACTAGGCTCTGAGACCCAGTACTTC. It codes for CASSYPGLGSETQYF. The whole variable domain, filled in from reference TRBV7-8 and TRBJ2-5, reads GAGVSQSPRYKVAKRGQDVALRCDPISGHVSLFWYQQALGQGPEFLTYFQNEAQLDKSGLPSDRFFAERPEGSVSTLKIQRTQQEDSAVYLCASSYPGLGSETQYFGPGTRLLVL.

The gene calls are TRBV5-4 and TRBJ2-5; 8 nucleotides align to TRBD2. After removal of 5 bases from V and 0 bases from J, the junction contained 6 bases not matched to a gene. The CDR3 length is 15 residues. Germline V gene data show CDR1 as SGHNT and CDR2 as YYREEE (reference sequence). This chain's CDR3 is CASSRAGDYQETQYF. The CDR3 nucleotides are TGTGCCAGCAGTAGAGCGGGGGACTACCAAGAGACCCAGTACTTC. The full variable domain, rest sourced from reference TRBV5-4 and TRBJ2-5, is ETGVTQSPTHLIKTRGQQVTLRCSSQSGHNTVSWYQQALGQGPQFIFQYYREEENGRGNFPPRFSGLQFPNYSSELNVNALELDDSALYLCASSRAGDYQETQYFGPGTRLLVL.

The chain joins TRBV2 to TRBJ2-6; 9 nucleotides match TRBD2. V was pared by 6 bases and J by 0 bases, with 6 bases of the junction left unmatched. CDR1 is SNHLY and CDR2 is FYNNEI in the germline V gene. The length of the CDR3 is 17 residues. Here the CDR3 reads CASRLAGGASGANVLTF. The CDR3 nucleotides are TGTGCCAGCAGATTGGCGGGAGGGGCCTCTGGGGCCAACGTCCTGACTTTC.

This clone has just a few counts. The same CDR3 can be traced to other DNA sequences in this sample. The chain employs TRBV6-5 and TRBJ2-7; D may be TRBD2 (6 bases). V dropped 7 bases and J dropped 4 bases, with 8 bases sitting between them. This CDR3 is built from 11 residues. In germline, CDR1 is MNHEY, CDR2 SVGAGI. This CDR3 reads CASTGTYEQYF. The CDR3 nucleotides read TGTGCCAGCACCGGGACTTACGAGCAGTACTTC.

DNA of the CDR3: TGTGCCAGCAGCGAGGCAGGCGGGAGGATCCACGAGCAGTACTTC. It codes for CASSEAGGRIHEQYF. This chain joins TRBV9 and TRBJ2-7, with TRBD2 matching 8 bases. V lost 3 bases to trimming and J lost 5 bases; unmatched junction nucleotides: 10. Germline CDR1 and CDR2: SGDLS and YYNGEE. The CDR3 runs to 15 residues.

This chain links TRBV12-2 with TRBJ1-3. TRBV12-2 is recorded as a pseudogene. The CDR3 sequence is 14 residues long. The CDR3 loop is CASRLVKSGNTIYF. The DNA for the CDR3 is TGTGCAAGTCGCTTAGTAAAATCTGGAAACACCATATATTTT.

V and J are TRBV27 and TRBJ2-3; TRBD1 agrees at 7 bases. With 5 bases clipped from V and 2 bases from J, the junction kept 10 bases outside the gene matches. Germline assignment: CDR1 MNHEY and CDR2 SMNVEV (reference sequence). There are 16 residues in the CDR3. The CDR3 spells CASSPLDRAYTDTQYF. CDR3 nucleotide sequence: TGTGCCAGCAGTCCCCTTGACAGGGCCTACACAGATACGCAGTATTTT.

The chain employs TRBV11-2 and TRBJ2-3; TRBD2 matches 9 bases. The J segment lost 10 bases and the V segment lost 0 bases, leaving 14 bases of the junction unmatched. From germline, CDR1 is SGHAT and CDR2 FQNNGV. The CDR3 totals 17 residues. The CDR3 coding sequence is TGTGCCAGCAGCTTAGACGGGGGACTAGCCGGGAGGGACCCGCAGTATTTT. Amino acids: CASSLDGGLAGRDPQYF.

This chain connects TRBV6-6 to TRBJ2-3, with 10 bases identical to TRBD1. This CDR3 contains 15 residues. The germline V gene encodes CDR1 MNHNY and CDR2 SVGAGI (reference sequence). Germline trimming cut 2 bases from V and 7 bases from J; bases unmatched to any gene: 6. This CDR3 reads CASSYPGTGVHTQYF. DNA for the CDR3: TGTGCCAGCAGTTACCCCGGGACAGGGGTGCATACGCAGTATTTT.

The rearrangement joins TRBV2 to TRBJ1-1; perhaps TRBD1 as D (5 bases). This CDR3 comprises 13 residues. Trimming cost V 4 bases and J 4 bases, with 10 bases left between them. The germline gives CDR1 SNHLY, CDR2 FYNNEI. The CDR3 here is CASSVAQGTEAFF. The CDR3 DNA sequence: TGTGCCAGCAGTGTAGCCCAGGGCACTGAAGCTTTCTTT.

This clone was observed once. The chain combines TRBV18 with TRBJ2-3, with D perhaps matching TRBD1 (5 bases). This CDR3 comprises 17 residues. Germline assignment: CDR1 KGHSH and CDR2 LQKENI. Between the trimmed V and J ends, which lost 4 bases and 1 base, there was a span of 18 bases. The CDR3 sequence is CASSRNPGLEGTDTQYF. CDR3 in DNA: TGTGCCAGCTCACGTAACCCAGGGTTAGAAGGCACAGATACGCAGTATTTT.

J is TRBJ2-2 and V is TRBV27; 9 bases align to TRBD2. Germline trimming cut 8 bases from V and 2 bases from J; bases unmatched to any gene: 3. Germline loops: CDR1 MNHEY, CDR2 SMNVEV (reference sequence). This CDR3 spans 14 amino acids. This chain's CDR3 is CASERGANTGELFF. As DNA, the CDR3 is TGTGCCAGCGAGCGGGGGGCAAACACCGGGGAGCTGTTTTTT.

The chain carries TRBV2 and TRBJ2-3; 9 bases are a match to TRBD2. CDR1 and CDR2 (germline): SNHLY, FYNNEI. With 3 bases clipped from V and 5 bases from J, the junction kept 3 bases outside the gene matches. The CDR3 runs to 14 residues. Here the CDR3 DNA reads TGTGCCAGCAGTGATAAGCGGGAGGAAGATACGCAGTATTTT. Amino acid sequence: CASSDKREEDTQYF.